The clone carrying this T cell receptor beta chain was found many times. Its cognate antigen is unknown. The data were obtained in a study of prognosis after radiotherapy for stage I lung cancer. Study-wide findings and caveats: The authors did not determine whether the expanded TCR clones were tumor-specific.

There were about 6 milliliters of peripheral blood drawn at each of two time points. The V end was cut by 3 bases, the J end by 11 bases, with 15 bases between. The CDR3 length is 13 residues. CDR1 SGHRS and CDR2 YFSETQ come from the germline V gene. The TCR beta CDR3 region was amplified from genomic DNA, with two rounds of multiplex PCR being used for the amplification. Amplification during the initial PCR round employed primers specific to each TRBV and TRBJ gene. TCRdb re-called the multiplex PCR reads through MiXCR, storing one row per CDR3 protein. The table shows about 47,000 distinct CDR3 sequences, with 30% to 35% occurring only once.

The rearrangement uses TRBV5-1 and TRBJ2-1; possible D gene TRBD2, 5 bases. The sample in question was PBMCs, obtained before or after stereotactic body radiation therapy (not recorded which). This receptor was identified in a donor over 45 with non-small cell lung cancer. CDR3 loop: CASSSGGPPQQFF. Here the CDR3 DNA reads TGCGCCAGCAGCTCCGGCGGGCCCCCGCAGCAGTTCTTC.